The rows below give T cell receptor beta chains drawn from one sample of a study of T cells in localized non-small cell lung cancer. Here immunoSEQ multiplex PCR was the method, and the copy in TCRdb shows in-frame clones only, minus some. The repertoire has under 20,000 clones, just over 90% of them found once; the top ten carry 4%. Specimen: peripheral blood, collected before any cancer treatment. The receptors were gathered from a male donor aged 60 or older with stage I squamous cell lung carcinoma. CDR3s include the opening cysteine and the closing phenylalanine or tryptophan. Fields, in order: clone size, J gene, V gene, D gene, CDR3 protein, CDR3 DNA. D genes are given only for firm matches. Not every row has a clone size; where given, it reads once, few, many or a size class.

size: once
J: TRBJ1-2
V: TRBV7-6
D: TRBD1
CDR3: CASSLGTGDYGYTF
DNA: TGTGCCAGCAGCTTAGGGACAGGGGATTATGGCTACACCTTC

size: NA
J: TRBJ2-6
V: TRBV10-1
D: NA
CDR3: CASSLLIIAQSRANVLTF
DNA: TGCGCCAGCAGTCTTCTCATAATCGCACAAAGTCGGGCCAACGTCCTGACTTTC

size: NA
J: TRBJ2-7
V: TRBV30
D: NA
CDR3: CAWRGYREVGFYEQYF
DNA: TGTGCCTGGAGGGGGTATAGAGAAGTGGGTTTTTACGAGCAGTACTTC

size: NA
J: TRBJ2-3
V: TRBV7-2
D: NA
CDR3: CASSPLPGDTQYF
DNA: TGTGCCAGCAGCCCCCTCCCGGGAGATACGCAGTATTTT

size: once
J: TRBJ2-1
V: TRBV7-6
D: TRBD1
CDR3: CASSPQGQGAYNEQFF
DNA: TGTGCCAGCAGCCCCCAAGGACAGGGTGCGTACAATGAGCAGTTCTTC

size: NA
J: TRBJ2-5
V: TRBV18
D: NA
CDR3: CASSPETVQETQYF
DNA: TGTGCCAGCTCACCAGAAACGGTCCAAGAGACCCAGTACTTC

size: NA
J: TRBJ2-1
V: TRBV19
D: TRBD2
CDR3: CASSIPTSGAYNEQFF
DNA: TGTGCCAGTAGTATCCCCACTAGCGGGGCCTACAATGAGCAGTTCTTC

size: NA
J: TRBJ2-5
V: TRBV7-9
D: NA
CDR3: CASSLKGETQYF
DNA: TGTGCCAGCAGCTTAAAGGGAGAGACCCAGTACTTC

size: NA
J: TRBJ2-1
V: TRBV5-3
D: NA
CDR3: CARSIRDNNEQFF
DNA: TGTGCCAGAAGCATCCGGGACAACAATGAGCAGTTCTTC

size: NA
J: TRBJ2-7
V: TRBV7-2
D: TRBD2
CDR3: CASSTTSGGSYEQYF
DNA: TGTGCCAGCAGCACTACTAGCGGGGGCTCCTACGAGCAGTACTTC

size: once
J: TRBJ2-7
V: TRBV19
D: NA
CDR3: CASSIFDSSYEQYF
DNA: TGTGCCAGTAGTATTTTTGACAGCTCCTACGAGCAGTACTTC

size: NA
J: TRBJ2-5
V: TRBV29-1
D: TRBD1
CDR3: CSAQRGPQETQYF
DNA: TGCAGCGCCCAGAGGGGGCCCCAAGAGACCCAGTACTTC

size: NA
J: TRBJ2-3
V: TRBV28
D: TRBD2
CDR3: CASSSLAGLTDTQYF
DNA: TGTGCCAGCAGCTCCCTAGCGGGACTAACAGATACGCAGTATTTT

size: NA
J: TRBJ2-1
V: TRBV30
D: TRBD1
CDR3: CAWSTRTGDYNEQFF
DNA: TGTGCCTGGAGTACCCGGACAGGGGATTACAATGAGCAGTTCTTC

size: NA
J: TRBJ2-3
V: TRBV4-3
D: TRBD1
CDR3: CASSQDFAGGSPDTQYF
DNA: TGCGCCAGCAGCCAAGATTTCGCAGGGGGAAGTCCAGATACGCAGTATTTT

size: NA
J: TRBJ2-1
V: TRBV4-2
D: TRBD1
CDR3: CASSYLTGAVSSYNEQFF
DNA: TGTGCCAGCAGCTACTTGACAGGGGCGGTTAGCTCCTACAATGAGCAGTTCTTC

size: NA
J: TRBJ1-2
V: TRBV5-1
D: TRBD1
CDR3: CASSLGNRGSGYTF
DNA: TGCGCCAGCAGCTTGGGTAACAGGGGAAGTGGCTACACCTTC

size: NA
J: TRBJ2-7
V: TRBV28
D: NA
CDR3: CASSPRRSSYEQYF
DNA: TGTGCCAGCAGCCCCCGAAGGTCCTCCTACGAGCAGTACTTC

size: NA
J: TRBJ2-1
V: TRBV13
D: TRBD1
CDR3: CASSGPGTGEQFF
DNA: TGTGCCAGCAGCGGTCCCGGGACAGGGGAGCAGTTCTTC

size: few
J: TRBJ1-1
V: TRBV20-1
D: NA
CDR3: CSAEGRGEAFF
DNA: TGCAGTGCCGAGGGTCGGGGGGAAGCTTTCTTT

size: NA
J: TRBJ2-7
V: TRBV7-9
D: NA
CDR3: CASSSRQVPYEQYF
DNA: TGTGCCAGCAGCTCTCGACAGGTACCCTACGAGCAGTACTTC

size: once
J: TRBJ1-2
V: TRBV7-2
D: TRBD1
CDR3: CASSLGQGAYGYTF
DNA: TGTGCCAGCAGCTTAGGACAGGGGGCCTATGGCTACACCTTC

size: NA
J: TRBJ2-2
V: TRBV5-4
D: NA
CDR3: CASSLAGWTSSGELFF
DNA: TGTGCCAGCAGCTTGGCAGGCTGGACTTCCAGCGGGGAGCTGTTTTTT

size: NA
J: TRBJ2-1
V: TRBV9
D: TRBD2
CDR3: CASSVAGLAGAPGNEQFF
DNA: TGTGCCAGCAGCGTAGCTGGCCTAGCGGGAGCCCCGGGAAATGAGCAGTTCTTC

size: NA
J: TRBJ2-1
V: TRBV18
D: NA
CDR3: CASSSRARQSRIDNEQFF
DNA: TGTGCCAGCTCCTCAAGGGCGCGACAGTCCCGAATAGACAATGAGCAGTTCTTC

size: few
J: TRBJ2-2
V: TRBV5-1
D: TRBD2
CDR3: CASSIGTRLLGELFF
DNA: TGCGCCAGCAGCATCGGGACTAGGTTGTTAGGGGAGCTGTTTTTT

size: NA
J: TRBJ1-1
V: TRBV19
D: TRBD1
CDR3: CASSIGRGVVQDTEAFF
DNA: TGTGCCAGTAGTATAGGCAGGGGGGTCGTGCAAGACACTGAAGCTTTCTTT

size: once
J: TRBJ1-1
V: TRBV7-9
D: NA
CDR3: CASSLEGAISEAFF
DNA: TGTGCCAGCAGCTTAGAAGGGGCGATTTCAGAAGCTTTCTTT

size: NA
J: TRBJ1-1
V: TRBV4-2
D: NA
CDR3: CASSQGTGAHWVAEAFF
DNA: TGTGCCAGCAGCCAAGGAACTGGGGCTCACTGGGTGGCTGAAGCTTTCTTT